One and the same sample provided the 28 T cell receptor beta chains below, sequenced in a study of T cell responses to AZD1222 COVID-19 vaccine. Some clones are missing from TCRdb's copy, which holds only in-frame ones; the method was immunoSEQ multiplex PCR. Of approximately 130,000 clones in the sample, 70% to 90% were seen once. Material: peripheral blood, obtained on day 0 of AZD1222 vaccination. The receptors derive from an adult in good health.

V gene TRBV11-2 combines with J gene TRBJ2-2; D is unresolved. The CDR3 spans 12 residues. V was trimmed by 10 bases and J by 4 bases, leaving 10 bases between them. Germline V lookup: CDR1 SGHAT, CDR2 FQNNGV. The CDR3 nucleotides are TGTGCCATCCCCGACCTCACCGGGGAGCTGTTTTTT. Residues: CAIPDLTGELFF.

The chain is built from TRBV6-5 and TRBJ1-1; D remains ambiguous. The CDR3 is made up of 14 amino acids. Germline lookup yields CDR1 MNHEY and CDR2 SVGAGI. V lost 0 bases and J lost 4, with 9 bases in between. The chain's CDR3 is CASSYSEGPTEAFF. The CDR3 bases are TGTGCCAGCAGTTACTCGGAAGGTCCCACTGAAGCTTTCTTT.

The CDR3 region is CSAGTGRYGYTF. Written as DNA, the CDR3 is TGCAGCGCGGGGACAGGGCGCTATGGCTACACCTTC. The chain recombines TRBV29-1 with TRBJ1-2; TRBD1 agrees at 9 bases. The V segment lost 7 bases and the J segment 4 bases; nucleotides outside the gene matches: 4. The CDR3 is 12 amino acids. Germline V gene lookup returns CDR1 SQVTM and CDR2 ANQGSEA.

This clone appeared once. The chain couples TRBV4-2 to TRBJ1-1; D unclear. The CDR3 spans 13 residues. CDR1 is LGHNA and CDR2 is YNFKEQ in the germline V gene. The ends were cut back, 4 bases at V and 3 bases at J, with 9 bases in the middle. The CDR3 bases are TGTGCCAGCAGCCCCCGCACAGACACTGAAGCTTTCTTT. Translated, it gives CASSPRTDTEAFF.

This chain connects TRBV5-1 to TRBJ2-1; D is uncertain. Germline V gene data show CDR1 as SGHRS and CDR2 as YFSETQ. V lost 2 bases to trimming and J lost 8 bases, with 8 bases between them. The CDR3 consists of 12 residues. The CDR3 region has the DNA TGCGCCAGCAGCTTTTCCCTCGATGAGCAGTTCTTC. It codes for CASSFSLDEQFF. The full variable domain, its missing parts supplied by reference TRBV5-1 and TRBJ2-1, is KAGVTQTPRYLIKTRGQQVTLSCSPISGHRSVSWYQQTPGQGLQFLFEYFSETQRNKGNFPGRFSGRQFSNSRSEMNVSTLELGDSALYLCASSFSLDEQFFGPGTRLTVL.

The genes are TRBV27 and TRBJ2-7; the D gene is possibly TRBD1 (6 bases). This CDR3 is built from 14 residues. Germline V gene sequence: CDR1 MNHEY, CDR2 SMNVEV (reference sequence). Between the trimmed V and J ends, which lost 0 bases and 2 bases, there was a span of 8 bases. In DNA, the CDR3 is TGTGCCAGCAGTTTATCGGCAGGGGCCTACGAGCAGTACTTC. Its translation: CASSLSAGAYEQYF.

The chain carries TRBV18 and TRBJ1-6; D is unclear. V lost 6 bases and J lost 7, with 10 bases in between. Germline CDR1 KGHSH, CDR2 LQKENI. The CDR3 extends over 13 amino acids. The chain's CDR3 is CASSPFQNSPLHF. CDR3 nucleotide sequence: TGTGCCAGCTCCCCTTTTCAGAATTCACCCCTCCACTTT.

This rearrangement joins TRBV15 to TRBJ2-4; D is perhaps TRBD2 (5 bases). V was shortened by 1 base and J by 3 bases, with 16 bases between the two germline ends. This CDR3 is built from 17 residues. Germline V CDR1 and CDR2: LNHNV, YYDKDF (reference sequence). CDR3 residues: CATSRVVSSGGKNIQYF. The CDR3, as DNA: TGTGCCACCAGCAGAGTAGTGAGTTCAGGAGGCAAAAACATTCAGTACTTC.

The chain employs TRBV5-1 and TRBJ2-1; 12 bases align to TRBD2. V lost 3 bases to trimming and J lost 8 bases; unmatched junction nucleotides: 9. The V gene's germline CDR1 is SGHRS and CDR2 YFSETQ. The CDR3 is 16 residues long. CDR3 nucleotides: TGCGCCAGCAGCTCTCTAGCGGGAGGGGCCGTTGATGAGCAGTTCTTC. It encodes CASSSLAGGAVDEQFF.

The genes are TRBV13 and TRBJ2-7; the match to TRBD1 covers 7 bases. The CDR3 spans 17 residues. With V trimmed by 5 bases and J by 9 bases, 22 bases remained unmatched. From germline, CDR1 is PRHDT and CDR2 FYEKMQ (reference sequence). The CDR3 nucleotides read TGTGCCAGCAGCGCGAGTAAGACCGGGACAGTTTCGATCGGGCAGTACTTC. Translating it yields CASSASKTGTVSIGQYF.

The CDR3: CASSERGPDRAFF. In nucleotides, the CDR3 is TGTGCCAGCAGTGAAAGAGGGCCTGATCGAGCTTTCTTT. The gene calls are TRBV2 and TRBJ1-1; D ambiguous. The germline V and J ends were trimmed by 2 bases and 10 bases, with 14 bases remaining between them. CDR3 length equals 13 residues. Per the germline V gene, CDR1 is SNHLY and CDR2 is FYNNEI.

The rearrangement uses TRBV14 and TRBJ1-1; TRBD1 is a possible D gene (5 bases). The V gene's germline CDR1 is SGHDN and CDR2 FVKESK. The CDR3 extends over 16 amino acids. Trimming pared 3 bases from V and 0 bases from J, leaving 14 bases between. CDR3 amino acids: CASSHIGGAMNTEAFF. The DNA of the CDR3 is TGTGCCAGCAGCCACATCGGAGGGGCTATGAACACTGAAGCTTTCTTT.

The V gene is TRBV3-1 (or the pseudogene TRBV3-2), the J gene TRBJ2-5; TRBD1 agrees at 12 bases. Germline V CDR1 and CDR2: LGHDT, YNNKEL (reference sequence). The CDR3 sequence is 16 residues long. The trim removed 3 bases at V and 7 bases at J, leaving 9 bases unmatched. CDR3 DNA sequence: TGTGCCAGCAGCCATAGGAGGGACAGGGGGCAGGGGACCCAGTACTTC. This codes for CASSHRRDRGQGTQYF.

V usage is TRBV6-2 or TRBV6-3 and J usage is TRBJ2-3; D assignment may be TRBD1 or TRBD2 (5 bases each). V gave up 4 bases and J gave up 5 bases, with 13 bases separating them. The CDR3 covers 14 residues. From germline, CDR1 is MNHEY and CDR2 SVGEGT. The CDR3 DNA reads as TGTGCCAGCAGTTCCCGACGAGGGGAAGATACGCAGTATTTT. It specifies CASSSRRGEDTQYF.

The chain employs TRBV7-3 and TRBJ2-2; no definite D call. In germline, CDR1 is SGHTA, CDR2 FQGTGA. Trimming took off 3 bases at V and 2 bases at J, with 10 bases between the two ends. The CDR3 spans 15 residues. CDR3 nucleotides: TGTGCCAGCAGCTTGGCCGGCGGAAACACCGGGGAGCTGTTTTTT. The encoded protein is CASSLAGGNTGELFF.

This chain connects TRBV2 to TRBJ1-2; 8 nucleotides align to TRBD1. The CDR3 consists of 14 residues. V shed 3 bases and J 7 bases; nucleotides not matched to a gene: 7. Germline V gene data show CDR1 as SNHLY and CDR2 as FYNNEI. The CDR3 loop reads CASSDLDRVSGYTF. CDR3 in DNA: TGTGCCAGCAGTGACCTGGACAGGGTTAGTGGCTACACCTTC.

The chain recombines TRBV30 with TRBJ2-7; 10 nucleotides match TRBD2. The CDR3 has 11 amino acids. The V segment lost 4 bases and the J segment 6 bases; nucleotides outside the gene matches: 0. Germline V gene data show CDR1 as GTSNPN and CDR2 as SVGIG (reference sequence). The CDR3 DNA is TGTGCCTGGATAGCGGGAGGCGAGCAGTACTTC. Translating it yields CAWIAGGEQYF.

The J gene is TRBJ1-2, the V gene TRBV5-1; a possible D gene is TRBD1 (5 bases). Trimming took off 0 bases at V and 8 bases at J, with 17 bases between the two ends. Germline V gives CDR1 SGHRS, CDR2 YFSETQ. The CDR3 has 15 amino acids. This chain's CDR3 is CASSLAREGFEGYTF. The CDR3 region has the DNA TGCGCCAGCAGCTTGGCCAGGGAAGGGTTTGAGGGCTACACCTTC.

This chain links TRBV5-6 with TRBJ1-5; 7 nucleotides match TRBD1. This CDR3 is built from 15 residues. In germline, CDR1 is SGHDT, CDR2 YYEEEE. V was pared by 2 bases and J by 4 bases, with 6 bases of the junction left unmatched. This chain's CDR3 is CASSLTGATNQPQHF. CDR3 bases: TGTGCCAGCAGCTTAACAGGGGCGACGAATCAGCCCCAGCATTTT.

J is TRBJ2-1 and V is TRBV7-8; possibly TRBD1 or TRBD2 for D (5 bases each). Between the trimmed V and J ends, which lost 2 bases and 5 bases, there was a span of 22 bases. There are 18 residues in the CDR3. CDR1 and CDR2 from the germline V gene are SGHVS and FQNEAQ. The CDR3 sequence: CASSLPKLGTATHNEQFF. The CDR3 bases are TGTGCCAGCAGCTTACCTAAACTTGGGACCGCCACACACAATGAGCAGTTCTTC.

This clone was recorded once. V is TRBV6-5 and J is TRBJ1-4, with a possible D match to TRBD1 (6 bases). Germline CDR1 and CDR2: MNHEY and SVGAGI. The CDR3 sequence is 12 residues long. Trimming shortened V by 6 bases and J by 11 bases, and 13 bases separated the two germline ends. The CDR3 spells CASSPEGGKLFF. The CDR3 nucleotides read TGTGCCAGCAGCCCCGAGGGGGGGAAACTGTTTTTT.

V and J are TRBV6-2 or TRBV6-3 and TRBJ2-7; D uncertain. The germline V gene encodes CDR1 MNHEY and CDR2 SVGEGT. The V and J ends lost 2 bases and 7 bases respectively, with 6 bases between them. CDR3 length equals 11 residues. The CDR3 sequence is CASSYTGEQYF. The DNA of the CDR3 is TGTGCCAGCAGTTACACTGGTGAGCAGTACTTC.

The rearrangement links TRBV5-1 to TRBJ1-1, with TRBD1 as a possible D gene (6 bases). V was cut by 0 bases and J by 1 base, with 10 bases left in between. The germline gives CDR1 SGHRS, CDR2 YFSETQ. There are 15 residues in the CDR3. This CDR3 reads CASSLDGGGNTEAFF. The DNA for the CDR3 is TGCGCCAGCAGCTTGGATGGGGGCGGGAACACTGAAGCTTTCTTT.

This chain connects TRBV3-1 (or the pseudogene TRBV3-2) to TRBJ2-7; TRBD2 matches 15 bases. CDR1 and CDR2 from the germline V gene are LGHDT and YNNKEL (reference sequence). V lost 0 bases, J lost 1 base, and 4 bases stayed unmatched. This CDR3 is 18 amino acids long. The CDR3 protein is CASSQDGLAGGLSYEQYF. The CDR3 region has the DNA TGTGCCAGCAGCCAAGACGGACTAGCGGGAGGGCTATCCTACGAGCAGTACTTC.

The V gene is TRBV19, the J gene TRBJ2-1; TRBD1 or TRBD2 may be the D gene (6 bases each). CDR3 length: 13 residues. V lost 7 bases and J lost 8, with 15 bases in between. The germline V gene encodes CDR1 LNHDA and CDR2 SQIVND (reference sequence). The CDR3 DNA sequence: TGTGCCAGTAAAGTAGGGGGGTACGATGAGCAGTTCTTC. Its translation: CASKVGGYDEQFF.

The chain joins TRBV3-1 (or the pseudogene TRBV3-2) to TRBJ2-7, with D possibly matching TRBD1 (6 bases). The germline V gene encodes CDR1 LGHDT and CDR2 YNNKEL (reference sequence). The ends were cut back, 2 bases at V and 3 bases at J, with 14 bases in the middle. The CDR3 consists of 15 residues. CDR3 in DNA: TGTGCCAGCAGCCAAATGAGGGACACCTTCTACGAGCAGTACTTC. Translated, it gives CASSQMRDTFYEQYF.

The J gene is TRBJ1-5, the V gene TRBV7-8, with D perhaps TRBD1 (6 bases). The CDR3 is 19 amino acids. With 4 bases removed from V and 0 bases from J, the gap between germline ends came to 22 bases. In germline, CDR1 is SGHVS, CDR2 FQNEAQ. The CDR3 region has the DNA TGTGCCAGCAGCTCGGACAGAATCTCTTTCTCTTATAGCAATCAGCCCCAGCATTTT. Translation: CASSSDRISFSYSNQPQHF.

This chain joins TRBV11-1 and TRBJ1-6, with D tentatively TRBD1 (6 bases). Germline lookup yields CDR1 SGHAT and CDR2 FQDESV (reference sequence). The CDR3 contains 16 residues. Trimming left V 3 bases short and J 7 bases short, with 16 bases between. Written as DNA, the CDR3 is TGTGCCAGCAGCTTCGATGTGGGGGCGCGCAATTCACCCCTCCACTTT. Protein sequence: CASSFDVGARNSPLHF.